The clone carrying this T cell receptor beta chain was picked up many times. Its antigen is still unknown. One end of the junction fails to match germline, which may point to a read error. Within the sample, other DNA sequences also encode this same CDR3. Each patient came to thyroid surgery without any prior treatment (of any kind). CDR3 size: 15 residues. Germline V gives CDR1 LGHDT, CDR2 YNNKEL (reference sequence). This specimen belongs to a study of metastatic and nonmetastatic thyroid tumors. In the source study's methods: A classifier for distant metastasis in papillary thyroid cancer was constructed using CDR3 differences observed across clinicopathological groups. TCRdb ran MiXCR on the PCR reads. Here the V and J calls rest on TCRdb's processing, not on the authors' analysis. The data show more than 12,000 clones, around 25% seen once. Points from the study as a whole: A significant increase in TCR beta diversity was reportedly seen in malignant thyroid tumors relative to benign nodules, in blood and tumor.

The sequencing input was tumor tissue. This chain uses TRBV3-1 with TRBJ2-3; D perhaps matches TRBD2 (6 bases). This clonotype was sampled from a female donor with papillary thyroid cancer or a benign thyroid nodule (not recorded which). Some clones in this sample may be carry-over from other donors' samples. CDR3 sequence reads: CASSQTREFTDTQYF. The CDR3 DNA reads TGCGCCAGCAGCCAGACTAGGGAGTTTACAGATACGCAGTATTTT.